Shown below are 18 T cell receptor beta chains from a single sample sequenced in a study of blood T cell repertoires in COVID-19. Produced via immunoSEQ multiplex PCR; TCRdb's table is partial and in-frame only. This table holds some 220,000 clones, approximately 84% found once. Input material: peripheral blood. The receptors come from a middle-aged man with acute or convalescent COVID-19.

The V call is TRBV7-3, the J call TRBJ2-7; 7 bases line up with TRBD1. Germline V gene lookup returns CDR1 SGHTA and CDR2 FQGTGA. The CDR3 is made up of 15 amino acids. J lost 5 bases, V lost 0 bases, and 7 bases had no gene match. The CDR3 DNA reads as TGTGCCAGCAGCTTAACCGGCCAGGGGGTGGACGAGCAGTACTTC. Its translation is CASSLTGQGVDEQYF.

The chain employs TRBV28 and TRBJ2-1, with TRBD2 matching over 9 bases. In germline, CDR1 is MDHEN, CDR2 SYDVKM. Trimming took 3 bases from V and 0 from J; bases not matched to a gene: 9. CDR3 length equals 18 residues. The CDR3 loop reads CASSFLASGMSSYNEQFF. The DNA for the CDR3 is TGTGCCAGCAGTTTTTTGGCTAGCGGGATGAGCTCCTACAATGAGCAGTTCTTC. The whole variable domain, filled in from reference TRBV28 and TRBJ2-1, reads DVKVTQSSRYLVKRTGEKVFLECVQDMDHENMFWYRQDPGLGLRLIYFSYDVKMKEKGDIPEGYSVSREKKERFSLILESASTNQTSMYLCASSFLASGMSSYNEQFFGPGTRLTVL.

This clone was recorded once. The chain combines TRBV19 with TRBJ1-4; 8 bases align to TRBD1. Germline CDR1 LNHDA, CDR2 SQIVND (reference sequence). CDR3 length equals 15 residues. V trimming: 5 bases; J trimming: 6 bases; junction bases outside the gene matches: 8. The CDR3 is CASSPDRVQDEKLFF. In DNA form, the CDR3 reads TGTGCCAGTAGTCCGGACAGGGTCCAAGATGAAAAACTGTTTTTT.

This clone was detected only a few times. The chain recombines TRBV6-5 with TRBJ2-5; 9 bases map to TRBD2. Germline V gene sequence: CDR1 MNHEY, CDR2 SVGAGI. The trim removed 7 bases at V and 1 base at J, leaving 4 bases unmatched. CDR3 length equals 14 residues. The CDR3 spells CASKLAGAQETQYF. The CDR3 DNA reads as TGTGCCAGCAAGTTAGCGGGAGCCCAAGAGACCCAGTACTTC.

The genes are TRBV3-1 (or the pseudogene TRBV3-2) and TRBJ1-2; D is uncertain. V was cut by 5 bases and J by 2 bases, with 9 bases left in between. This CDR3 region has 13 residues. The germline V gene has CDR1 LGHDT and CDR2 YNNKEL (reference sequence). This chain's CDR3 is CASSSPRNYGYTF. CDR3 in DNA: TGTGCCAGCAGCTCCCCCCGGAACTATGGCTACACCTTC.

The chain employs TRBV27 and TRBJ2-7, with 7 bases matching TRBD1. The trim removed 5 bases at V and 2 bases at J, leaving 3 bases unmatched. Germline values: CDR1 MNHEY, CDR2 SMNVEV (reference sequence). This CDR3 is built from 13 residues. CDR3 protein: CASSPGTAYEQYF. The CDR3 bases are TGTGCCAGCAGTCCCGGGACAGCCTACGAGCAGTACTTC.

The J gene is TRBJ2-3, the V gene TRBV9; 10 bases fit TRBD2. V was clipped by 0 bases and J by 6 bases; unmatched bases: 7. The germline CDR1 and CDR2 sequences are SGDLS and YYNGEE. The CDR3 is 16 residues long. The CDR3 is CASSVAARAGGDTQYF. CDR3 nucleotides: TGTGCCAGCAGCGTAGCCGCTCGAGCGGGGGGGGATACGCAGTATTTT.

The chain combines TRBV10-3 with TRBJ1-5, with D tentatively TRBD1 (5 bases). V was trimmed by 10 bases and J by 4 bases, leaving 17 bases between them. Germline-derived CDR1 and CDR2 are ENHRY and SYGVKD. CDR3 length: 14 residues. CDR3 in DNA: TGTGCCACCTGGGGGGATACGGGGAATCAGCCCCAGCATTTT. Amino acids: CATWGDTGNQPQHF.

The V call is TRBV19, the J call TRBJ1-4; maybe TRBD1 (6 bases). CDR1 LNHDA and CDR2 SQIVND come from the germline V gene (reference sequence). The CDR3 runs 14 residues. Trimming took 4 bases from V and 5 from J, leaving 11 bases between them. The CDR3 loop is CASSTPGENEKLFF. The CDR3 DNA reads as TGTGCCAGTAGTACTCCAGGGGAGAATGAAAAACTGTTTTTT.

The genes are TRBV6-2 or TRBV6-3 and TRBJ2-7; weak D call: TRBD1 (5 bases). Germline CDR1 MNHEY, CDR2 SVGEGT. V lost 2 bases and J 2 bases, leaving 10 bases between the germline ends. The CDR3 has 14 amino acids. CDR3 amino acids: CASSYGDSTYEQYF. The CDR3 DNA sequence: TGTGCCAGCAGTTACGGTGACAGTACCTACGAGCAGTACTTC.

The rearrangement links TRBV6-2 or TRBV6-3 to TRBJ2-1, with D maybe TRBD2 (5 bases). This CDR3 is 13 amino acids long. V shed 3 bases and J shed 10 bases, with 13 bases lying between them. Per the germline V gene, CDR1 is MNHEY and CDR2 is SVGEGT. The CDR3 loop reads CASSYQDYTEQFF. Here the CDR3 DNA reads TGTGCCAGCAGTTATCAAGACTATACAGAGCAGTTCTTC.

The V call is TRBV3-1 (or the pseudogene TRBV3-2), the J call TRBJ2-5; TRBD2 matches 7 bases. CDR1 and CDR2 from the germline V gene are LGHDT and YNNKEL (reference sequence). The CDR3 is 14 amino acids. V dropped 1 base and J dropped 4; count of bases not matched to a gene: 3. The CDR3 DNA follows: TGTGCCAGCAGCCAAGGAGGCGGGAGAGAGACCCAGTACTTC. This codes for CASSQGGGRETQYF.

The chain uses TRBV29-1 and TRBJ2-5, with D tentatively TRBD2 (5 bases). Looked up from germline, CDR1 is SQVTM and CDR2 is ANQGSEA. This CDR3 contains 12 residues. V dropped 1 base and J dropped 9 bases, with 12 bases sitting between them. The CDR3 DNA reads TGCAGCGTTGAAGGGGATCGAGGGTCCCAGTACTTC. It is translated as CSVEGDRGSQYF. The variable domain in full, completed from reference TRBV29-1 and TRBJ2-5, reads SAVISQKPSRDICQRGTSLTIQCQVDSQVTMMFWYRQQPGQSLTLIATANQGSEATYESGFVIDKFPISRPNLTFSTLTVSNMSPEDSSIYLCSVEGDRGSQYFGPGTRLLVL.

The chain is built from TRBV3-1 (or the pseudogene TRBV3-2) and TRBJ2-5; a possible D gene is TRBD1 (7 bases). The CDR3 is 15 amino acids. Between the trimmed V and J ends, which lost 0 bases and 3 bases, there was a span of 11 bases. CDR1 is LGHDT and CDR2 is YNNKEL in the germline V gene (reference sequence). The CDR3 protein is CASSQDVRGEETQYF. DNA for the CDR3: TGTGCCAGCAGCCAAGATGTCAGGGGGGAAGAGACCCAGTACTTC.

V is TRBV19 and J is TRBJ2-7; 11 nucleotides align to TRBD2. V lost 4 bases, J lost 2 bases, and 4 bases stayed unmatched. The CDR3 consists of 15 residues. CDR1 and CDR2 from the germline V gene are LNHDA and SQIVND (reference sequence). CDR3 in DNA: TGTGCCAGTAGTAGCGGGACTAGCGGAGCCTACGAGCAGTACTTC. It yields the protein CASSSGTSGAYEQYF.

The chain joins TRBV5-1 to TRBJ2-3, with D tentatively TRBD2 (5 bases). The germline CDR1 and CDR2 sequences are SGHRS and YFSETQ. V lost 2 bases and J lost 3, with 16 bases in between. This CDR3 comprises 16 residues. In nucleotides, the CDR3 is TGCGCCAGCAGCTTCGCGCCGGGAACTGGGACAGATACGCAGTATTTT. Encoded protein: CASSFAPGTGTDTQYF.

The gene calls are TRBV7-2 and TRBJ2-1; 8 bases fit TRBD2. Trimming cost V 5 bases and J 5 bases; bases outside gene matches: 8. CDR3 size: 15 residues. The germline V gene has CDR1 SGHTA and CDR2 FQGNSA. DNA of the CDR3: TGTGCCAGCAGCCAGGGACGCGGGGGGAACAATGAGCAGTTCTTC. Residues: CASSQGRGGNNEQFF.

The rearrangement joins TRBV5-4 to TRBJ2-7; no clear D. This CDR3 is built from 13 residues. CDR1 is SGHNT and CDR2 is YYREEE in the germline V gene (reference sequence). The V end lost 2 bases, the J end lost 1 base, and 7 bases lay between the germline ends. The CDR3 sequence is CASSFSDSYEQYF. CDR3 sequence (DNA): TGTGCCAGCAGCTTCAGTGATTCCTACGAGCAGTACTTC.